This T cell receptor (beta chain) appears in the sequencing data of a study of T cells after yellow fever vaccination. Broader study findings: It was a small share of clonotypes that appeared in both CD4 and CD8 compartments.

About this clonotype: The antigen is not known.

TCRdb ran MiXCR on the 5' RACE reads and lists one entry per CDR3 protein. The sample contains 280,000 or so distinct CDR3 sequences, 7.5% to 9% of which appear only once. Germline V lookup: CDR1 ENHRY, CDR2 SYGVKD. CDR3 length equals 13 residues. V lost 5 bases, J lost 5 bases, and 10 bases lay in between. The specimen comprised CD4+ T cells sorted from PBMCs, sampled 5 days after the yellow fever booster vaccination. This receptor was obtained from a man between 18 and 35 years old who received the YFV17D yellow fever vaccine. V and J are TRBV10-3 and TRBJ1-5; D remains unclear. DNA for the CDR3: TGTGCCATCAGTCGGGCAGATGATCAGCCCCAGCATTTT. Translated: CAISRADDQPQHF.